These T cell receptor beta chains were read from a single sample in a study of CD8 T cells in ankylosing spondylitis. MiXCR, run by TCRdb on the 5' RACE reads, gives a single entry per CDR3 protein. The sample lists approximately 150,000 distinct CDR3 sequences; about 32% were seen once. Specimen: synovial fluid, either unsorted or a sorted T cell fraction (not recorded which). The source of these receptors is a male donor with ankylosing spondylitis. Each CDR3 is given with its conserved first and last residue. Each record gives: clone size, D gene, V gene, CDR3 length, J gene, CDR3 DNA, CDR3 protein. A D gene is named only where the DNA matches it firmly. The size field is filled for only some rows; it gives once, few, many or a size class.

size: many; D: TRBD2; V: TRBV11-1; length: 17; J: TRBJ2-1; DNA: TGTGCCAGCAGCCCCCGAGGGGCTAGCGGTGTATACAATGAGCAGTTCTTC; CDR3: CASSPRGASGVYNEQFF
size: .; D: .; V: TRBV6-6; length: 13; J: TRBJ2-5; DNA: TGTGCCAGCAGCCAATGGGGGGAGGAGACCCAGTACTTC; CDR3: CASSQWGEETQYF
size: .; D: .; V: TRBV7-9; length: 16; J: TRBJ1-4; DNA: TGTGCCAGCAGCTTAGGGCGACCGCTGGGGTATGAAAAACTGTTTTTT; CDR3: CASSLGRPLGYEKLFF
size: .; D: .; V: TRBV20-1; length: 17; J: TRBJ1-6; DNA: TGCAGTGCTAGAGTTTTGACAGGCGGGGGATTTTTTTCACCCCTCCACTTT; CDR3: CSARVLTGGGFFSPLHF
size: .; D: .; V: TRBV3-1; length: 15; J: TRBJ1-4; DNA: TGTGCCAGCACTTACCGGGGGCTTACTAATGAAAAACTGTTTTTT; CDR3: CASTYRGLTNEKLFF
size: many; D: TRBD2; V: TRBV5-1; length: 15; J: TRBJ2-2; DNA: TGCGCCAGCAGCTTGGTCGGCTCTAGCGGGACCGAGCTGTTTTTT; CDR3: CASSLVGSSGTELFF
size: .; D: .; V: TRBV20-1; length: 14; J: TRBJ2-3; DNA: TGCAGTGCTATCCTCTGGGGGAGCACAGATACGCAGTATTTT; CDR3: CSAILWGSTDTQYF
size: few; D: .; V: TRBV27; length: 16; J: TRBJ2-7; DNA: TGTGCCAGCAGTTTCCTCAGACAGACAGCAAACTACGAGCAGTACTTC; CDR3: CASSFLRQTANYEQYF
size: large; D: .; V: TRBV4-3; length: 15; J: TRBJ1-1; DNA: TGCGCCAGCAGCCAAGGGGCACAGATGAACACTGAAGCTTTCTTT; CDR3: CASSQGAQMNTEAFF
size: .; D: TRBD2; V: TRBV30; length: 14; J: TRBJ2-1; DNA: TGTGCCTGGTGGGGGGCGGGAGGGCCTCGGGAGCAGTTCTTC; CDR3: CAWWGAGGPREQFF
size: .; D: TRBD1; V: TRBV2; length: 14; J: TRBJ1-5; DNA: TGTGCCAGCAGACCGACAGGGGGCAATCAGCCCCAGCATTTT; CDR3: CASRPTGGNQPQHF
size: .; D: .; V: TRBV10-3; length: 14; J: TRBJ1-5; DNA: TGTGCCATCAGGGGAGATGGGAGCAATCAGCCCCAGCATTTT; CDR3: CAIRGDGSNQPQHF
size: few; D: .; V: TRBV3-1; length: 15; J: TRBJ2-7; DNA: TGTGCCAGCAGCCCCGATAGCGGAAGTTCCTACGAGCAGTACTTC; CDR3: CASSPDSGSSYEQYF
size: many; D: TRBD2; V: TRBV5-1; length: 16; J: TRBJ2-3; DNA: TGCGCCAGCAGCCCTCTCCTTAGCGGGTTCACAGATACGCAGTATTTT; CDR3: CASSPLLSGFTDTQYF
size: .; D: .; V: TRBV20-1; length: 14; J: TRBJ2-5; DNA: TGCAGTGCCCAGCCCTGGGCTAAGGGGGAGACCCAGTACTTC; CDR3: CSAQPWAKGETQYF
size: .; D: .; V: TRBV20-1; length: 12; J: TRBJ1-2; DNA: TGCAGTATACCGGGGAGTAACTATGGCTACACCTTC; CDR3: CSIPGSNYGYTF
size: few; D: .; V: TRBV30; length: 11; J: TRBJ1-2; DNA: TGTGCCGAGGGGCAGGGCTATGGCTACACCTTC; CDR3: CAEGQGYGYTF
size: once; D: TRBD2; V: TRBV30; length: 15; J: TRBJ2-1; DNA: TGTGCCTGGAGTCGCCGGGGGGGAGACCACAATGAGCAGTTCTTC; CDR3: CAWSRRGGDHNEQFF
size: .; D: .; V: TRBV9; length: 13; J: TRBJ1-1; DNA: TGTGCCAGCAGCGTAGCTGTCAACACTGAAGCTTTCTTT; CDR3: CASSVAVNTEAFF
size: few; D: TRBD1; V: TRBV10-3; length: 12; J: TRBJ2-7; DNA: TGTGCCATCAGTGCGGCACAGGGGGCGCGCGACTTC; CDR3: CAISAAQGARDF
size: few; D: .; V: TRBV20-1; length: 14; J: TRBJ1-2; DNA: TGCAGTGCTAGAGATCCGGGTCGTAGCTATGGCTACACCTTC; CDR3: CSARDPGRSYGYTF
size: .; D: .; V: TRBV3-1; length: 16; J: TRBJ2-7; DNA: TGTGCCAGCAGCCCCCGTAGCGGTCACGGCTCCTACGAGCAGTACTTC; CDR3: CASSPRSGHGSYEQYF
size: .; D: .; V: TRBV30; length: 14; J: TRBJ1-5; DNA: TGTGCCTGGAGTGTACGCAGGACGGGTCAGCCCCAGCATTTT; CDR3: CAWSVRRTGQPQHF
size: .; D: .; V: TRBV20-1; length: 13; J: TRBJ2-3; DNA: TGCAGTGCCCCGGGCCGCGTGGGAGATACGCAGTATTTT; CDR3: CSAPGRVGDTQYF
size: .; D: .; V: TRBV7-2; length: 17; J: TRBJ2-3; DNA: TGTGCCAGCAGCTTAGGATTGGGGGGATGGGGCACAGATACGCAGTATTTT; CDR3: CASSLGLGGWGTDTQYF
size: .; D: .; V: TRBV7-2; length: 15; J: TRBJ1-5; DNA: TGTGCCAGCAGCAAAGGCAGTGCTGGCAATCAGCCCCAGCATTTT; CDR3: CASSKGSAGNQPQHF